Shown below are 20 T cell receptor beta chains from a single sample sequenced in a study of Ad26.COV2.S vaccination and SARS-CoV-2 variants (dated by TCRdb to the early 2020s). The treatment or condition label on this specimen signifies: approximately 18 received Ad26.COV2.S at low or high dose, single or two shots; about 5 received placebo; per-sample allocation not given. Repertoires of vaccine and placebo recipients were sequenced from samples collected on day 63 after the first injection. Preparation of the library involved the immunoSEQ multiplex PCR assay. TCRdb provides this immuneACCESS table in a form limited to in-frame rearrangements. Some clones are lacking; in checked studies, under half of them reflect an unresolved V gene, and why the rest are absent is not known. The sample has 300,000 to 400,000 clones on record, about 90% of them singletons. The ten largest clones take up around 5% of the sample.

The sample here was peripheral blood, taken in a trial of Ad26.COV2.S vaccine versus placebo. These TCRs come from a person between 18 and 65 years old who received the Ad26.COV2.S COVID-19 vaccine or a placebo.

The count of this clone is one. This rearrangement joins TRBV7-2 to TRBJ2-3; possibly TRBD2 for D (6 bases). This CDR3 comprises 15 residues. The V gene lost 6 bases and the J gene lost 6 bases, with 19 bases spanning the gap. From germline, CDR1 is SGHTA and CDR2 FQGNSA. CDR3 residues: CASRHSSEASDTQYF. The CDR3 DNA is TGTGCCAGCAGGCATTCTAGCGAAGCTAGCGATACGCAGTATTTT.

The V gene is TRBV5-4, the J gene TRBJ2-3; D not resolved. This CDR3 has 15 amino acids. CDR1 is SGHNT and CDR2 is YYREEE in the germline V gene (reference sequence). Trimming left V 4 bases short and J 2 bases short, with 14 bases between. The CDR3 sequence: CASSPDQGYTDTQYF. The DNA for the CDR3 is TGTGCCAGCAGCCCGGACCAAGGTTACACAGATACGCAGTATTTT.

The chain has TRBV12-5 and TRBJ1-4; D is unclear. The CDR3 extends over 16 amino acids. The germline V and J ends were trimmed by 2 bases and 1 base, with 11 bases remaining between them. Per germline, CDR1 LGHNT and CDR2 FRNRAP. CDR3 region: CASGLSRGGTNEKLFF. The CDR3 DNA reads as TGTGCTAGTGGTTTGTCCCGAGGAGGAACTAATGAAAAACTGTTTTTT.

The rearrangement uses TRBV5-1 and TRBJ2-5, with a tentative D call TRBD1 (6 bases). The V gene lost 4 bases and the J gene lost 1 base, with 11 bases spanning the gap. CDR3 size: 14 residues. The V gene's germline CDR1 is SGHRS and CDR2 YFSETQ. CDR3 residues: CASSVLQGQETQYF. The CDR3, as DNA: TGCGCCAGCAGCGTACTACAGGGCCAAGAGACCCAGTACTTC.

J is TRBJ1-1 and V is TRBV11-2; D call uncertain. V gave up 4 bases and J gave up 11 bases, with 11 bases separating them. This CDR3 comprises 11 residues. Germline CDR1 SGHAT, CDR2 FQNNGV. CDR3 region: CASSYGRIAFF. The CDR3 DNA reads TGTGCCAGCAGCTATGGGAGAATTGCTTTCTTT.

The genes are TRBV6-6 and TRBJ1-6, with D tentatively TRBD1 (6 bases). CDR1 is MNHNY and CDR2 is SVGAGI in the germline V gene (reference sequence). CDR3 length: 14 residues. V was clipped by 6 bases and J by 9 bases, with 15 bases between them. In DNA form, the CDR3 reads TGTGCCAGCAGCCCGAGGGGGAGAGGTTCACCCCTCCACTTT. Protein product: CASSPRGRGSPLHF.

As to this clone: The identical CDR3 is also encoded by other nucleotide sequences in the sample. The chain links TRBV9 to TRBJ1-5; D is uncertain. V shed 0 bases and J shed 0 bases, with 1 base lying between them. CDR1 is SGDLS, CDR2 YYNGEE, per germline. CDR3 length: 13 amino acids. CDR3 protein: CASSVASNQPQHF. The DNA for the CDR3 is TGTGCCAGCAGCGTAGCTAGCAATCAGCCCCAGCATTTT. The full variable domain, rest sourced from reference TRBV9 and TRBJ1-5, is DSGVTQTPKHLITATGQRVTLRCSPRSGDLSVYWYQQSLDQGLQFLIQYYNGEERAKGNILERFSAQQFPDLHSELNLSSLELGDSALYFCASSVASNQPQHFGDGTRLSIL.

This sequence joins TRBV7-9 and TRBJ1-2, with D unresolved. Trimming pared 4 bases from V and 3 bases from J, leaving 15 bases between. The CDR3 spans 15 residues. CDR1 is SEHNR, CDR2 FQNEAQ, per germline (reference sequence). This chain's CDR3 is CASSSGLGPDYGYTF. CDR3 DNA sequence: TGTGCCAGCAGCTCCGGACTCGGTCCCGACTATGGCTACACCTTC.

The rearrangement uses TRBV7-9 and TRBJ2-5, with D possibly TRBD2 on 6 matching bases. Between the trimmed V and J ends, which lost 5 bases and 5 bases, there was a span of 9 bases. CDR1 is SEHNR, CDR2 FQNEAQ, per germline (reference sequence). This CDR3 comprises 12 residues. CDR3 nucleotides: TGTGCCAGCAGCGGGAGGCGGGAGACCCAGTACTTC. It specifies CASSGRRETQYF.

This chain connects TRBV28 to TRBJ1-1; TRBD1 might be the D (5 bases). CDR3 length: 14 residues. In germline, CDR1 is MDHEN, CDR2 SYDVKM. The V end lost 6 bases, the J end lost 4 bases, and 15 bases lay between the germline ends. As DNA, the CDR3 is TGTGCCAGCAGCTCTACTGGGAGGGGCACTGAAGCTTTCTTT. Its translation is CASSSTGRGTEAFF.

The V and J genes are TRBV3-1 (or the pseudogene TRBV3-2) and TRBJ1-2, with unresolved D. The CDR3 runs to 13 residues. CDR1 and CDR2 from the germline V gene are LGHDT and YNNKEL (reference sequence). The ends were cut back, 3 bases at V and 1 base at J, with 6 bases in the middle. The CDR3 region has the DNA TGTGCCAGCAGCCAGACCCTTAACTATGGCTACACCTTC. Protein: CASSQTLNYGYTF.

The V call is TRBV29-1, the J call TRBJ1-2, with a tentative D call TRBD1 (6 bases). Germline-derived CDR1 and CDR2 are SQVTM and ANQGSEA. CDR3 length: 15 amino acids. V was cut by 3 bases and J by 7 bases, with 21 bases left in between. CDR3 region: CSVDSRGRIGGGYTF. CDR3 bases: TGCAGCGTTGATTCGCGGGGGCGAATCGGCGGTGGCTACACCTTC.

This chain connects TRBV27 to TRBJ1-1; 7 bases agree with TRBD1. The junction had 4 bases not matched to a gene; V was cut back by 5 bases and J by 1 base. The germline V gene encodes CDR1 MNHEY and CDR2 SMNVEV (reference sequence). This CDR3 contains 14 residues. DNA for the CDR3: TGTGCCAGCAGTCCACAGGGGTCGAACACTGAAGCTTTCTTT. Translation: CASSPQGSNTEAFF.

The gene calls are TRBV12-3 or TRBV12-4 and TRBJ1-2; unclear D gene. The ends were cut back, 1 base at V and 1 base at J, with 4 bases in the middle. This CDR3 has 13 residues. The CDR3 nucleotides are TGTGCCAGCAGTTTAGGGCTTAACTATGGCTACACCTTC. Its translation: CASSLGLNYGYTF.

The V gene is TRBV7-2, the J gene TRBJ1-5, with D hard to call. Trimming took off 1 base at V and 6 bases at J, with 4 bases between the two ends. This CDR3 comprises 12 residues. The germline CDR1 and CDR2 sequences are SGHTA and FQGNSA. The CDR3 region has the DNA TGTGCCAGCAGCTTAGTGGGTCAGCCCCAGCATTTT. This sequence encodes CASSLVGQPQHF.

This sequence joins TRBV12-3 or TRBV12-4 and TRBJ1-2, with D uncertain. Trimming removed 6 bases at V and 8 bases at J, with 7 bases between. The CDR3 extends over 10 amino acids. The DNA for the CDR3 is TGTGCCAGCAGCCTATCGGGCTACACCTTC. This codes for CASSLSGYTF.

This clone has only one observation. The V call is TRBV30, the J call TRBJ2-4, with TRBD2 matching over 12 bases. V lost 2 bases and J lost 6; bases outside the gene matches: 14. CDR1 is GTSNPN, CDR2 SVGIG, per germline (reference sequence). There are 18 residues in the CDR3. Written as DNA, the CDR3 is TGTGCCTGGAGTACCCCCAGGGCTAGCGGGAGGGCCGGAAACATTCAGTACTTC. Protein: CAWSTPRASGRAGNIQYF.

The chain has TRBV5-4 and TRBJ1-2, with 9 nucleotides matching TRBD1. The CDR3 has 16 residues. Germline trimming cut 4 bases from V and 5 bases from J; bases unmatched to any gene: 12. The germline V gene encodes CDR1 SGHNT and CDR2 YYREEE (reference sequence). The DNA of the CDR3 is TGTGCCAGCAGCCCTAGACAGGGGGGTGAGTGGTATGGCTACACCTTC. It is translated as CASSPRQGGEWYGYTF. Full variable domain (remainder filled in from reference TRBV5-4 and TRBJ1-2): ETGVTQSPTHLIKTRGQQVTLRCSSQSGHNTVSWYQQALGQGPQFIFQYYREEENGRGNFPPRFSGLQFPNYSSELNVNALELDDSALYLCASSPRQGGEWYGYTFGSGTRLTVV.

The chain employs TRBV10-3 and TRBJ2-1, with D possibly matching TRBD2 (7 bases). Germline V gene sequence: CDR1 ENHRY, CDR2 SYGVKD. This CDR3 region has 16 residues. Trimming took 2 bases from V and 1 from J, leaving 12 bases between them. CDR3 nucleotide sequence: TGTGCCATCAGTGAGGGGGGGGCCGGGTCCTACAATGAGCAGTTCTTC. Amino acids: CAISEGGAGSYNEQFF.

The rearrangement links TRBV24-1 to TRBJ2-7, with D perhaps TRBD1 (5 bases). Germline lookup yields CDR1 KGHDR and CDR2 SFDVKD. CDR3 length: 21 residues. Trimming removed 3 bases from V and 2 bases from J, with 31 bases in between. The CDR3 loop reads CATSDPKEQVITSELTYEQYV. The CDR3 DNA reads TGTGCCACCAGTGATCCAAAAGAACAGGTGATAACATCCGAATTGACCTACGAGCAGTACGTC.